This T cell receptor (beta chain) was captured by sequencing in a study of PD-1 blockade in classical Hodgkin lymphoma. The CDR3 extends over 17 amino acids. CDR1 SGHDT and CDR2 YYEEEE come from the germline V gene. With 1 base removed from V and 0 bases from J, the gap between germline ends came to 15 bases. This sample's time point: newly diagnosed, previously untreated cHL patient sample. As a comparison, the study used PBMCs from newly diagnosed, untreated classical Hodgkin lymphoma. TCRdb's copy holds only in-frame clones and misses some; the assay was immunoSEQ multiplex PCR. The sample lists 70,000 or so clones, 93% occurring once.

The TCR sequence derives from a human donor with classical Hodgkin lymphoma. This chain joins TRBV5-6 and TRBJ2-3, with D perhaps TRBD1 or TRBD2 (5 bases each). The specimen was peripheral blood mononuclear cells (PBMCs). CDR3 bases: TGTGCCAGCAGCTTGTATCGTGGGACCAGGAGCACAGATACGCAGTATTTT. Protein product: CASSLYRGTRSTDTQYF.